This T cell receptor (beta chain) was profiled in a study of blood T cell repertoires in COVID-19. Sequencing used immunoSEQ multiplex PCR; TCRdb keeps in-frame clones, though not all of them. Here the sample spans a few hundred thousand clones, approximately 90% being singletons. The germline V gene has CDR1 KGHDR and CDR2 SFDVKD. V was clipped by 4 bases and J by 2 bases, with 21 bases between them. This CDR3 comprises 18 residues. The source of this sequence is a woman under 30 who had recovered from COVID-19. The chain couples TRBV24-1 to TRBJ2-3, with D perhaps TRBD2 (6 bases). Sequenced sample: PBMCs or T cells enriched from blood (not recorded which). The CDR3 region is CATSDPSRGWTNTDTQYF. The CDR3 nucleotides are TGTGCCACCAGTGACCCTTCGCGGGGTTGGACAAACACAGATACGCAGTATTTT.